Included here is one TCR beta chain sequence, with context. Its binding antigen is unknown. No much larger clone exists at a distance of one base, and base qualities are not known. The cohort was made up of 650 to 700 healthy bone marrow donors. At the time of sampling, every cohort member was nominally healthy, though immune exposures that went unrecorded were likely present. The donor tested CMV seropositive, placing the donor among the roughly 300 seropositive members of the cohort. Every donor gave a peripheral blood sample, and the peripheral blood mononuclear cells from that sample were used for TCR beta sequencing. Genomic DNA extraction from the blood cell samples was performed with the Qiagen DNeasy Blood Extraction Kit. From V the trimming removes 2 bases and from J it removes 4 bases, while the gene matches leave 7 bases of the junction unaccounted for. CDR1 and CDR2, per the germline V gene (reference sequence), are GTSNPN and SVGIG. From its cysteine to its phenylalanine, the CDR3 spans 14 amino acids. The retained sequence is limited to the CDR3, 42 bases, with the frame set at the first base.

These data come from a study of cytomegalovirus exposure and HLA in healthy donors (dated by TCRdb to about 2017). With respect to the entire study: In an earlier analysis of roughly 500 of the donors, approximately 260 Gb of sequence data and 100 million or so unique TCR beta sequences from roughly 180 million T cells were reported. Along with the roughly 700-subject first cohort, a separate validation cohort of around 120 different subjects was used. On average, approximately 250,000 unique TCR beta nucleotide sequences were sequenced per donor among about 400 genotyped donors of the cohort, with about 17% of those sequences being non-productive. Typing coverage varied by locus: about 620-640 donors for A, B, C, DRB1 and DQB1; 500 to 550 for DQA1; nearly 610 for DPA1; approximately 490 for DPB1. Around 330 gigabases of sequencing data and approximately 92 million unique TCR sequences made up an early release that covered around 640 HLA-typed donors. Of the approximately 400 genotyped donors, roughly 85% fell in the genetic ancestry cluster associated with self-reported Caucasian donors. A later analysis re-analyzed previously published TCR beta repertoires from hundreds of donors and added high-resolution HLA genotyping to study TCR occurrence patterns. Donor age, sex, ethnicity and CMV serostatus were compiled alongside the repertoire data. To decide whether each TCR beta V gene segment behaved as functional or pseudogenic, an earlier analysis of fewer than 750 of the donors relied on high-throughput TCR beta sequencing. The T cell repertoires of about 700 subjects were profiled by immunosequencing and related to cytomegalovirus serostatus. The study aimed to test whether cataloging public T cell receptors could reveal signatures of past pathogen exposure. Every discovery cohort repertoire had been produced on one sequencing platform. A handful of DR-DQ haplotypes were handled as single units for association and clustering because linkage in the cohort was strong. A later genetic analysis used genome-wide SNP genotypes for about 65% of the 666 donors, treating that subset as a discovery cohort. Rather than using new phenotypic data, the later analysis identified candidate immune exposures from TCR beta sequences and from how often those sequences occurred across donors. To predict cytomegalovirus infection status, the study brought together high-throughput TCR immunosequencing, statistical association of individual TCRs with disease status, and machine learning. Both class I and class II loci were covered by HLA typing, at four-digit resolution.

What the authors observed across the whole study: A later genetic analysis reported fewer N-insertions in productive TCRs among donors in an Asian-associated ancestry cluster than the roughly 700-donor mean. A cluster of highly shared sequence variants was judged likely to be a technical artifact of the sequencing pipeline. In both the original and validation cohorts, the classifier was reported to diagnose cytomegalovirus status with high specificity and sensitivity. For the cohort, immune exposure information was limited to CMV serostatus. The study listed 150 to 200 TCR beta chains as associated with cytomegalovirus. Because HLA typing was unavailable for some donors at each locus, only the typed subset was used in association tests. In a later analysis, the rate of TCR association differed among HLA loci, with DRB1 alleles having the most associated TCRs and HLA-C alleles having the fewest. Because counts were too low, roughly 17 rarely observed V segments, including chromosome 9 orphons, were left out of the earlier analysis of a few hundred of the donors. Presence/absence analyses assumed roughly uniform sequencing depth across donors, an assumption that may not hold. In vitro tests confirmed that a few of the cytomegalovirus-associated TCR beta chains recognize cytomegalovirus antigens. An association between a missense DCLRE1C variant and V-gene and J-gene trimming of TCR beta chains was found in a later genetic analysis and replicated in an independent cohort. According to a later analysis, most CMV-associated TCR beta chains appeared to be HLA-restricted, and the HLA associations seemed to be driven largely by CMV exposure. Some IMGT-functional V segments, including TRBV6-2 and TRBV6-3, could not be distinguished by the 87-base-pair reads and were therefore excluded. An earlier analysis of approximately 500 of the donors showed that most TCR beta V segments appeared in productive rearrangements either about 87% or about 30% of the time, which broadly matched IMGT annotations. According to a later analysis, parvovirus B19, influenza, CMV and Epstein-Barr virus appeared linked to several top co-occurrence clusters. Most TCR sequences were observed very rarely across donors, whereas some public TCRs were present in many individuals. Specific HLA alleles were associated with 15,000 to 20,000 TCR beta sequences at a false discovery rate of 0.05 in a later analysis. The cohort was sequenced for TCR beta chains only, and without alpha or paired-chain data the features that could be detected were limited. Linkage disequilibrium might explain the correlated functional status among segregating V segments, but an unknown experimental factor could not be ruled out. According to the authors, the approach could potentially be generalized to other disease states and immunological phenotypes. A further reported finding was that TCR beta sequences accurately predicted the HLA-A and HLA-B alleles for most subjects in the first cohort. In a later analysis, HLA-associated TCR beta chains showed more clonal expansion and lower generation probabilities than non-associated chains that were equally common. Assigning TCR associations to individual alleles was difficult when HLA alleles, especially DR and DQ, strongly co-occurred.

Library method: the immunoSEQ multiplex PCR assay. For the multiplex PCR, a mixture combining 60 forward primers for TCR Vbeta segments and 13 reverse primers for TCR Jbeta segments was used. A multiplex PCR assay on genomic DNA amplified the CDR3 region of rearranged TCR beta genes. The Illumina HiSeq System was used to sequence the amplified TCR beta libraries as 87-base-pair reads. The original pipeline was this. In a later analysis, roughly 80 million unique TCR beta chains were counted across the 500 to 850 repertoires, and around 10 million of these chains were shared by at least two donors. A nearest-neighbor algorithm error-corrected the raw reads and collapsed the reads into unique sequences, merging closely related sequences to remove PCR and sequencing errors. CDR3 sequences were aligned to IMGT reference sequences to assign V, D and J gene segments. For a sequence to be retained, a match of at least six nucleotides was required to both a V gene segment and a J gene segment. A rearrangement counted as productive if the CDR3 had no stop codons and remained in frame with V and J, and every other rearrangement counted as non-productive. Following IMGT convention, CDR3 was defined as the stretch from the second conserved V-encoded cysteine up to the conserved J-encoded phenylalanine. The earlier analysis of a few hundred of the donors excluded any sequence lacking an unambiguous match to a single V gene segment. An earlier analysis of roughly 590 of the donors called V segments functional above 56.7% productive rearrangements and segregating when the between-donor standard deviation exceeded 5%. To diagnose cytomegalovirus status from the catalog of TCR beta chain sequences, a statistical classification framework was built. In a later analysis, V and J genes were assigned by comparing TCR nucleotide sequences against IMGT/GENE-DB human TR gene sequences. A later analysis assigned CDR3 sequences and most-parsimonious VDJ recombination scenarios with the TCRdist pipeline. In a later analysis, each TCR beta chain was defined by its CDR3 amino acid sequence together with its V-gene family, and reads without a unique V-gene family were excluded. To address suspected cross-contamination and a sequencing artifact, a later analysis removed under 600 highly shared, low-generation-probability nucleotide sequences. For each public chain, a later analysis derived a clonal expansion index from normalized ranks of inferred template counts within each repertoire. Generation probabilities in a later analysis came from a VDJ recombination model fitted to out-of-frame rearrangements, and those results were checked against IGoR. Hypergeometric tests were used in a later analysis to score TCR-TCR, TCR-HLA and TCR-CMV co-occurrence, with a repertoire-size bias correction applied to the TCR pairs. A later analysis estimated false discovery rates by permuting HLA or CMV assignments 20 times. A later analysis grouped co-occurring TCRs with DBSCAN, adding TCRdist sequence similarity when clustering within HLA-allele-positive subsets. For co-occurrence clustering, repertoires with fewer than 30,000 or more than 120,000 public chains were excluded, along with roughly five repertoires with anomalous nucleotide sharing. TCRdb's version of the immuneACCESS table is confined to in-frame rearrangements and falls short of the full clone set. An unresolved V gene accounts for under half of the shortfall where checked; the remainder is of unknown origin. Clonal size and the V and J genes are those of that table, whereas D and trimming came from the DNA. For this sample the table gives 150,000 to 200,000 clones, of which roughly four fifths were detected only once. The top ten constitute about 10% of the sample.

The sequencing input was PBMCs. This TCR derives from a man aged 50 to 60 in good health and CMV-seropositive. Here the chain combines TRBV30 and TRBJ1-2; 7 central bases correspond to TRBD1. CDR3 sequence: CAWSNNRGGYGYTF. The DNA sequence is TGTGCCTGGAGTAATAACAGGGGTGGCTATGGCTACACCTTC.